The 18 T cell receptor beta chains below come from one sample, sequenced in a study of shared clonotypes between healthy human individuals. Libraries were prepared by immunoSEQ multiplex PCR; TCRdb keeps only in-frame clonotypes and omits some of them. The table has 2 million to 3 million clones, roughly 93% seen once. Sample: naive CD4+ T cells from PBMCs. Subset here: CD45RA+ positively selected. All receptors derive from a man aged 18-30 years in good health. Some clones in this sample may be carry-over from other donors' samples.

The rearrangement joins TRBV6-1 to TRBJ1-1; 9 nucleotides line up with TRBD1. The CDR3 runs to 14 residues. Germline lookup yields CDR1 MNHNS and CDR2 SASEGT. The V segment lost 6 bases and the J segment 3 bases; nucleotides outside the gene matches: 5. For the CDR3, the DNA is TGTGCCAGCAGCCAACAGGGGGCGTACACTGAAGCTTTCTTT. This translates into CASSQQGAYTEAFF.

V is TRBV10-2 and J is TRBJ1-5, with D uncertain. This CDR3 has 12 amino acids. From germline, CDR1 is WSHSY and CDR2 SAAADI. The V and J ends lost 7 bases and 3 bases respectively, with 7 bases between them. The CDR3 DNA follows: TGCGCCAGCAAAAAGAACAATCAGCCCCAGCATTTT. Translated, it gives CASKKNNQPQHF.

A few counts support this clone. In DNA form, the CDR3 reads TGTGCCTGGAGTGTACTTTCTGGCTACACCTTC. Amino acids: CAWSVLSGYTF. The J gene is TRBJ1-2, the V gene TRBV30; D is unclear. The V and J ends lost 0 bases and 7 bases respectively, with 6 bases between them. Germline loops: CDR1 GTSNPN, CDR2 SVGIG (reference sequence). The CDR3 sequence is 11 residues long. Full variable domain (remainder filled in from reference TRBV30 and TRBJ1-2): SQTIHQWPATLVQPVGSPLSLECTVEGTSNPNLYWYRQAAGRGLQLLFYSVGIGQISSEVPQNLSASRPQDRQFILSSKKLLLSDSGFYLCAWSVLSGYTFGSGTRLTVV.

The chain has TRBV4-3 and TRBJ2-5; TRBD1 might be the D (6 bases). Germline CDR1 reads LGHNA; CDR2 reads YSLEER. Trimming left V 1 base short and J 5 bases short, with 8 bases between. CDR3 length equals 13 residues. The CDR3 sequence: CASSQGQAETQYF. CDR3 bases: TGCGCCAGCAGCCAAGGACAGGCGGAGACCCAGTACTTC.

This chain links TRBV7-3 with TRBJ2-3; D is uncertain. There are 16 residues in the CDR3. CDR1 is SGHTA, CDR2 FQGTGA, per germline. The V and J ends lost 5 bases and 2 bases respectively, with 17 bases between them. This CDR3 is CASSIDAALFTDTQYF. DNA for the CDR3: TGTGCCAGCAGCATCGACGCGGCACTGTTCACAGATACGCAGTATTTT.

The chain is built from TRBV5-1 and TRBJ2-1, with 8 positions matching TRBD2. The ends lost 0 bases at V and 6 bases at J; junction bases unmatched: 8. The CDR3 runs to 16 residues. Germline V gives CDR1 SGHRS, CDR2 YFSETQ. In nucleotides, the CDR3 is TGCGCCAGCAGCTTGGTGGGGACTAGTCATCGCAATGAGCAGTTCTTC. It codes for CASSLVGTSHRNEQFF.

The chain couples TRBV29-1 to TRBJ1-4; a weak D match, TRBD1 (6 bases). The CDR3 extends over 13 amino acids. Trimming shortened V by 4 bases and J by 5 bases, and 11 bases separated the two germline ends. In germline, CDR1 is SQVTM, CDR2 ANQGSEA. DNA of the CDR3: TGCAGCGTTGGGGGGCCCCCAAATGAAAAACTGTTTTTT. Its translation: CSVGGPPNEKLFF.

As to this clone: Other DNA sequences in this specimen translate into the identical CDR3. The CDR3 loop is CASSPQEETQYF. The CDR3 region has the DNA TGTGCCAGCTCACCACAGGAAGAGACCCAGTACTTC. The chain employs TRBV18 and TRBJ2-5, with D unresolved. Germline V lookup: CDR1 KGHSH, CDR2 LQKENI. V was pared by 1 base and J by 3 bases, with 3 bases between. The CDR3 has 12 amino acids.

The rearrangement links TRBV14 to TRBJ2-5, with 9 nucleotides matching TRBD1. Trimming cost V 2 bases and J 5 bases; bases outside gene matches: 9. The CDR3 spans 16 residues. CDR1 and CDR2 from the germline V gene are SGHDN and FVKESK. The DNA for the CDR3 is TGTGCCAGCAGCCAACGTCACAGGGGGCGAGGTGAGACCCAGTACTTC. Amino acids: CASSQRHRGRGETQYF. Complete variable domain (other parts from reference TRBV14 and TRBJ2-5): EAGVTQFPSHSVIEKGQTVTLRCDPISGHDNLYWYRRVMGKEIKFLLHFVKESKQDESGMPNNRFLAERTGGTYSTLKVQPAELEDSGVYFCASSQRHRGRGETQYFGPGTRLLVL.

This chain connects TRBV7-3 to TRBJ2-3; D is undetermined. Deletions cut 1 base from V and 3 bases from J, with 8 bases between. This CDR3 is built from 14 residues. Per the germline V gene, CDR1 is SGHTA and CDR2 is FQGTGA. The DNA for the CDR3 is TGTGCCAGCAGCTTAAGGTCCGGAACAGATACGCAGTATTTT. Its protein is CASSLRSGTDTQYF.

CDR3 DNA sequence: TGTGCCAGCAGTGAATGGGACAGGGCTAACTATGGCTACACCTTC. It translates to CASSEWDRANYGYTF. The J gene is TRBJ1-2, the V gene TRBV2; TRBD1 matches 9 bases. V lost 2 bases to trimming and J lost 0 bases; unmatched junction nucleotides: 1. The V gene's germline CDR1 is SNHLY and CDR2 FYNNEI. The CDR3 runs to 15 residues.

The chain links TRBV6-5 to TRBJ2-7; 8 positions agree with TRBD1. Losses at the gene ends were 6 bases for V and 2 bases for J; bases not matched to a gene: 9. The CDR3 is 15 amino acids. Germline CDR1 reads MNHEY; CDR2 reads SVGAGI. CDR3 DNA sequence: TGTGCCAGCAGCGTTAGGCGGGACAGGCCCTACGAGCAGTACTTC. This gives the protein CASSVRRDRPYEQYF.

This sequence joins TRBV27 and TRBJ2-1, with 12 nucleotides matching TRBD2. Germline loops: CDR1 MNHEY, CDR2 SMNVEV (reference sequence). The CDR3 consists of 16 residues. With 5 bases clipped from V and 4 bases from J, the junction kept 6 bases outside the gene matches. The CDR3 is CASSLLAGGFYNEQFF. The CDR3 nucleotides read TGTGCCAGCAGTCTTCTAGCGGGAGGGTTTTACAATGAGCAGTTCTTC.

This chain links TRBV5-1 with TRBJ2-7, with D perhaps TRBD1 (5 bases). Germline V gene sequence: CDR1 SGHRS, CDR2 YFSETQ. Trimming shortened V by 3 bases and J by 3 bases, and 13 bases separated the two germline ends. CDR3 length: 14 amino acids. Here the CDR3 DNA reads TGCGCCAGCAGCTCGCAGGGTGTGCTCTACGAGCAGTACTTC. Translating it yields CASSSQGVLYEQYF.

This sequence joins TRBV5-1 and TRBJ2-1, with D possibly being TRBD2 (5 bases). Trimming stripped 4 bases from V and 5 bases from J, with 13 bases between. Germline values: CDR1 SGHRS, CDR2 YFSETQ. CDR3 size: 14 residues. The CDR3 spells CASSPYEGDNEQFF. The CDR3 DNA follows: TGCGCCAGCAGCCCGTATGAGGGAGACAATGAGCAGTTCTTC.

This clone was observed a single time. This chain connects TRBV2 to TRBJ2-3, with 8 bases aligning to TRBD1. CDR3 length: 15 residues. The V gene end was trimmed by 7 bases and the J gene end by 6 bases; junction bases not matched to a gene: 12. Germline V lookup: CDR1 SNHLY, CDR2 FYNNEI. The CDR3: CASTGTAGGRDTQYF. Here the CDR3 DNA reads TGTGCCAGCACGGGTACGGCAGGGGGCAGGGATACGCAGTATTTT.

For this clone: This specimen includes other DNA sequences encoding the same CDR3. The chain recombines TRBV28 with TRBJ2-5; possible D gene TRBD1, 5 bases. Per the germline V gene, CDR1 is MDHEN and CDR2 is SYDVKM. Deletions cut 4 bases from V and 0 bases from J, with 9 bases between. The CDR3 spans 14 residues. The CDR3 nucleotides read TGTGCCAGCAGTTCGAGACAGTACCAAGAGACCCAGTACTTC. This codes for CASSSRQYQETQYF.

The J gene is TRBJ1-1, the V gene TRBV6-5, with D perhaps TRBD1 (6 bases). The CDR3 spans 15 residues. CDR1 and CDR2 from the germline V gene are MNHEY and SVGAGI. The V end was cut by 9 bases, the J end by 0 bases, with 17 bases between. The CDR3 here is CASSFNRDLNTEAFF. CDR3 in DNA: TGTGCCAGTTCCTTTAACAGGGACTTGAACACTGAAGCTTTCTTT.